This T cell receptor (beta chain) was profiled in a study of T cells expressing NK-cell markers. Study-level information: Sorted CD3+CD56-NKG2C+, CD3+CD56+NKG2C- and CD3+CD56+NKG2C+ T cells were the source of the TCR beta repertoires. Seven sequenced donors out of eight were HCMV-seropositive, one seronegative.

This CDR3 contains 15 residues. 5'RACE template switching built TCR beta cDNA with unique molecular identifiers. For each CDR3 protein, TCRdb gives one entry from its re-call of the 5' RACE reads, without DNA. In total, the table holds just under 150,000 distinct CDR3 sequences. This TCR was sampled from a man younger than 30 in good health. The J gene is TRBJ2-7, the V gene TRBV12-3 or TRBV12-4; TCRdb's assignment of TRBD1 cannot be checked, as there is no DNA. Sample: blood T cells: a sorted CD56 or NKG2C T cell subset, CD4+ or CD8+ T cells, or bulk PBMC T cells (not recorded which). CDR3 amino acids: CASSASGNPSYEQYF.